A selection of T cell receptor beta chains follows, all from one sample in a study of vaccination effects on CD4 cells after COVID-19. What these receptors recognize is not known. Using immunoSEQ multiplex PCR, the repertoire was profiled, and TCRdb retains in-frame clones only, with some absent. The sample includes tens of thousands of clones, roughly three quarters of them seen just once. This specimen was CD4+ T cells from PBMCs cultured with HIV peptides, taken before COVID-19 vaccination. The receptors here all came from a human donor who had a prior SARS-CoV-2 infection. The CDR3 runs from the conserved cysteine through the conserved F or W. The order of the fields is V gene, D gene, J gene, CDR3 protein. A D gene is named only where the DNA matches it firmly.

v_gene: TRBV6-6
d_gene: -
j_gene: TRBJ2-1
CDR3aa: CASSYSMGNEQFF

v_gene: TRBV18
d_gene: TRBD1
j_gene: TRBJ1-1
CDR3aa: CASSPATDRAAFF

v_gene: TRBV24-1
d_gene: -
j_gene: TRBJ2-5
CDR3aa: CATSDTLGAQYF

v_gene: TRBV6-2/TRBV6-3
d_gene: -
j_gene: TRBJ1-1
CDR3aa: CASSYFGGSSRTEAFF

v_gene: TRBV12-3/TRBV12-4
d_gene: TRBD2
j_gene: TRBJ2-1
CDR3aa: CASSFGLAGEQFF

v_gene: TRBV27
d_gene: TRBD2
j_gene: TRBJ2-1
CDR3aa: CASSLTVSSGSYEQFF

v_gene: TRBV4-2
d_gene: -
j_gene: TRBJ2-7
CDR3aa: CASSQDRGYEQYF

v_gene: TRBV7-9
d_gene: -
j_gene: TRBJ1-2
CDR3aa: CASSPPGGGLGYTF

v_gene: TRBV29-1
d_gene: -
j_gene: TRBJ1-2
CDR3aa: CSVDRGYTF

v_gene: TRBV5-4
d_gene: TRBD2
j_gene: TRBJ2-1
CDR3aa: CASSPTSGGYNEQFF

v_gene: TRBV28
d_gene: TRBD1
j_gene: TRBJ2-7
CDR3aa: CASSFDGTGYEQYF

v_gene: TRBV10-3
d_gene: -
j_gene: TRBJ1-1
CDR3aa: CAISVQGGLNTEAFF

v_gene: TRBV5-1
d_gene: TRBD2
j_gene: TRBJ2-3
CDR3aa: CASSPMERGAGGTDTQYF

v_gene: TRBV9
d_gene: -
j_gene: TRBJ2-3
CDR3aa: CASSVDIARRFDTQYF

v_gene: TRBV23-1
d_gene: TRBD1
j_gene: TRBJ2-1
CDR3aa: CASSQSWADRGEADEQFF

v_gene: TRBV7-3
d_gene: -
j_gene: TRBJ2-2
CDR3aa: CASSPRTIRNTGELFF

v_gene: TRBV7-2
d_gene: TRBD2
j_gene: TRBJ2-1
CDR3aa: CASSPGLAPNEQFF

v_gene: TRBV30
d_gene: TRBD1
j_gene: TRBJ2-2
CDR3aa: CAWNTGQGDTGELFF

v_gene: TRBV5-1
d_gene: -
j_gene: TRBJ2-6
CDR3aa: CASSLRQISGANVLTF

v_gene: TRBV18
d_gene: TRBD1
j_gene: TRBJ2-4
CDR3aa: CASSPNGQGDIQYF

v_gene: TRBV5-1
d_gene: -
j_gene: TRBJ2-3
CDR3aa: CASSSGSTDTQYF

v_gene: TRBV3-1/TRBV3-2
d_gene: TRBD2
j_gene: TRBJ2-5
CDR3aa: CASSQEVGGGEQETQYF

v_gene: TRBV19
d_gene: TRBD2
j_gene: TRBJ2-7
CDR3aa: CASSYTGGYEQYF

v_gene: TRBV6-1
d_gene: -
j_gene: TRBJ2-1
CDR3aa: CASSEAGGGDEQFF

v_gene: TRBV28
d_gene: -
j_gene: TRBJ2-5
CDR3aa: CASNLQGSETQYF

v_gene: TRBV7-9
d_gene: -
j_gene: TRBJ1-2
CDR3aa: CASSLDRERITGGGYTF

v_gene: TRBV11-1
d_gene: TRBD2
j_gene: TRBJ2-1
CDR3aa: CASSSSGRTYNEQFF

v_gene: TRBV6-2/TRBV6-3
d_gene: -
j_gene: TRBJ1-2
CDR3aa: CASSYGPNYGYTF

v_gene: TRBV20-1
d_gene: -
j_gene: TRBJ1-1
CDR3aa: CSASTPTEVSEAFF

v_gene: TRBV10-3
d_gene: -
j_gene: TRBJ2-7
CDR3aa: CAISRDTFYEQYF

v_gene: TRBV6-5
d_gene: -
j_gene: TRBJ1-2
CDR3aa: CASGRNNYGYTF

v_gene: TRBV9
d_gene: TRBD1
j_gene: TRBJ1-2
CDR3aa: CASSVGRGGQNYGYTF

v_gene: TRBV7-9
d_gene: -
j_gene: TRBJ1-2
CDR3aa: CASSANTQWAYGYTF

v_gene: TRBV5-4
d_gene: TRBD2
j_gene: TRBJ2-3
CDR3aa: CASSNPGRGGTDTQYF

v_gene: TRBV24-1
d_gene: TRBD1
j_gene: TRBJ2-1
CDR3aa: CATSDRDRGSYNEQFF

v_gene: TRBV30
d_gene: TRBD2
j_gene: TRBJ2-3
CDR3aa: CAWRSTSGRLSTDTQYF

v_gene: TRBV4-3
d_gene: -
j_gene: TRBJ1-2
CDR3aa: CASSQETRVYYGYTF

v_gene: TRBV6-5
d_gene: TRBD1
j_gene: TRBJ1-2
CDR3aa: CASRQGQGYGYTF

v_gene: TRBV9
d_gene: -
j_gene: TRBJ2-2
CDR3aa: CASSHSSWGSGELFF

v_gene: TRBV9
d_gene: TRBD1
j_gene: TRBJ1-1
CDR3aa: CASSVQGGNTEAFF

v_gene: TRBV9
d_gene: TRBD1
j_gene: TRBJ2-1
CDR3aa: CARYGLHRGYYNEQFF

v_gene: TRBV6-1
d_gene: TRBD1
j_gene: TRBJ1-4
CDR3aa: CASSDTGVPEKLFF

v_gene: TRBV7-2
d_gene: TRBD2
j_gene: TRBJ2-3
CDR3aa: CASSLNLAGADTQYF

v_gene: TRBV19
d_gene: -
j_gene: TRBJ1-1
CDR3aa: CASESRGIWSSTEAFF

v_gene: TRBV18
d_gene: -
j_gene: TRBJ2-5
CDR3aa: CASSPPGKQETQYF

v_gene: TRBV16
d_gene: -
j_gene: TRBJ2-7
CDR3aa: CASSQYGRGEQYF

v_gene: TRBV7-2
d_gene: TRBD1
j_gene: TRBJ1-3
CDR3aa: CASKTGPGNTIYF

v_gene: TRBV2
d_gene: -
j_gene: TRBJ1-3
CDR3aa: CASIRTAPTSGNTIYF

v_gene: TRBV5-4
d_gene: TRBD1
j_gene: TRBJ1-2
CDR3aa: CASSRQGISGYTF

v_gene: TRBV28
d_gene: -
j_gene: TRBJ2-7
CDR3aa: CASSPSYREQYF

v_gene: TRBV18
d_gene: TRBD1
j_gene: TRBJ1-1
CDR3aa: CASSPGQGEEAFF

v_gene: TRBV3-1/TRBV3-2
d_gene: TRBD1
j_gene: TRBJ2-2
CDR3aa: CASSQEGTGVRELFF

v_gene: TRBV11-2
d_gene: TRBD1
j_gene: TRBJ2-7
CDR3aa: CASSSRTGRGEQYF

v_gene: TRBV11-3
d_gene: -
j_gene: TRBJ2-1
CDR3aa: CASSYFGFDEQFF